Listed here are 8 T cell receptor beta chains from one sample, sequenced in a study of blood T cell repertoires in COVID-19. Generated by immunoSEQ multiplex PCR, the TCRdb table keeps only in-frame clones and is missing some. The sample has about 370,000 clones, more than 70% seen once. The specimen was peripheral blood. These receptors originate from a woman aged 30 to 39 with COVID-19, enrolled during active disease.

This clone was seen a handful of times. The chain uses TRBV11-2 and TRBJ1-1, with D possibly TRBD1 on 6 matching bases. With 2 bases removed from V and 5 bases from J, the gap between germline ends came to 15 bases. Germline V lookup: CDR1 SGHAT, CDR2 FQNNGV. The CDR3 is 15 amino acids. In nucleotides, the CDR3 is TGTGCCAGCAGCTTAACCATAACAGGGCATACTGAAGCTTTCTTT. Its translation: CASSLTITGHTEAFF.

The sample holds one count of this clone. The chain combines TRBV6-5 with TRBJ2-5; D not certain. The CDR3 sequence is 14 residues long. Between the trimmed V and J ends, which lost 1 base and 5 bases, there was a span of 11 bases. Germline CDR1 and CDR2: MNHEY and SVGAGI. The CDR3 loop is CASSYFRTRETQYF. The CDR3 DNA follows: TGTGCCAGCAGTTACTTTCGAACGAGGGAGACCCAGTACTTC.

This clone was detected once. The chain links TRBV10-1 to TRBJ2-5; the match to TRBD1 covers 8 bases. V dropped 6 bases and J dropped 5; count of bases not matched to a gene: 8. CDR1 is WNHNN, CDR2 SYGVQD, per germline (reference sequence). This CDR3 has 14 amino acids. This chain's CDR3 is CASSPTGVGETQYF. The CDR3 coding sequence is TGCGCCAGCAGCCCGACAGGGGTGGGGGAGACCCAGTACTTC.

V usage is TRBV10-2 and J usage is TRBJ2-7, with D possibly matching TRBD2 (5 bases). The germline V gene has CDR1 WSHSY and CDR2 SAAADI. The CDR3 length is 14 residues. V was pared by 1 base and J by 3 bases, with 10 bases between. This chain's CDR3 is CASSEYLGSYEQYF. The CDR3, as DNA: TGCGCCAGCAGTGAGTATCTGGGGAGCTACGAGCAGTACTTC.

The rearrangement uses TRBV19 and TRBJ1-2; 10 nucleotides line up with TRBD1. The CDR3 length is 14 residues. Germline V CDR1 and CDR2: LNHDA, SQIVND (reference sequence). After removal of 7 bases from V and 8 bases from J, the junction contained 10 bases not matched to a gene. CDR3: CASNPGQGLEGYTF. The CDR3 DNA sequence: TGTGCCAGTAACCCGGGACAGGGGCTGGAAGGCTACACCTTC.

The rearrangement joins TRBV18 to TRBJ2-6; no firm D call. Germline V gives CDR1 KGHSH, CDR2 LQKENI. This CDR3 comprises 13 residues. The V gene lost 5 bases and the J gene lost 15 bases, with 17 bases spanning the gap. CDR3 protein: CASSTVGTAPLTF. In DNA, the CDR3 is TGTGCCAGCTCAACAGTAGGAACGGCCCCCCTGACTTTC.

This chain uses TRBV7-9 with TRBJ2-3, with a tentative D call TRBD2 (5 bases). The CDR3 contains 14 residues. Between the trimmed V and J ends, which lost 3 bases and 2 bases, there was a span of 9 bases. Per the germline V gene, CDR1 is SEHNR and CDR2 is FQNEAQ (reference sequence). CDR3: CASSLERSTDTQYF. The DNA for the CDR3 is TGTGCCAGCAGCTTGGAGCGGTCCACAGATACGCAGTATTTT.

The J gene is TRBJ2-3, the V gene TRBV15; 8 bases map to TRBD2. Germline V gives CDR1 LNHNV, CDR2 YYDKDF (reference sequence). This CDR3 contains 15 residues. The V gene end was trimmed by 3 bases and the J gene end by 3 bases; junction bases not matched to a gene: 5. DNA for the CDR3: TGTGCCACCAGCAGGGACGGGAGGGGGACAGATACGCAGTATTTT. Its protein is CATSRDGRGTDTQYF. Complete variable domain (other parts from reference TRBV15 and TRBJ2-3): DAMVIQNPRYQVTQFGKPVTLSCSQTLNHNVMYWYQQKSSQAPKLLFHYYDKDFNNEADTPDNFQSRRPNTSFCFLDIRSPGLGDTAMYLCATSRDGRGTDTQYFGPGTRLTVL.